This entry is about one TCR beta chain. The record originates from a study of CD8 T cells in Susac syndrome. Overall study context: Treatment at blood withdrawal was none, corticosteroids, or intravenous immunoglobulin alone in Susac syndrome patients.

This CDR3 region has 12 residues. Germline CDR1 reads SEHNR; CDR2 reads FQNEAQ (reference sequence). Trimming pared 5 bases from V and 4 bases from J, leaving 9 bases between. An amount of RNA that ranged from roughly 0.5 to 1 ug was reverse transcribed with random hexamers. Across 54 Vbeta and 13 Jbeta, TCR beta CDR3 was amplified with immunoSEQ multiplex PCR. Via MiXCR, TCRdb re-called the immunoSEQ multiplex PCR reads, giving one row per CDR3 protein. This table has about 130,000 distinct CDR3 sequences, just under 95% appearing once. This TCR derives from a human donor with Susac syndrome. The chain has TRBV7-9 and TRBJ2-7; D is ambiguous. Specimen: CD8+ T cells from PBMCs. CDR3 loop: CASSDGPYEQYF. CDR3 DNA sequence: TGTGCCAGCAGCGACGGCCCTTACGAGCAGTACTTC.